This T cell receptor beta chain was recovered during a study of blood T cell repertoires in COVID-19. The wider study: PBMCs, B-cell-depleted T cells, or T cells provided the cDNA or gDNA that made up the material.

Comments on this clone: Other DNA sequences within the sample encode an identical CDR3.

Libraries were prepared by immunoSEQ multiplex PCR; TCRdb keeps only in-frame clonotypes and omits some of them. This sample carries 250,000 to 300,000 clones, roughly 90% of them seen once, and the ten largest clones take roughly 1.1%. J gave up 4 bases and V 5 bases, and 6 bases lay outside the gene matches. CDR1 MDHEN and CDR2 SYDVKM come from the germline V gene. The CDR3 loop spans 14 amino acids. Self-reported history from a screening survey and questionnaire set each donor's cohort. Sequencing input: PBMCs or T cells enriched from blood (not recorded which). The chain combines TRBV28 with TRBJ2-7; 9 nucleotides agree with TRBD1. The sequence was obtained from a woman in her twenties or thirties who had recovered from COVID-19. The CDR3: CASSGGQGRYEQYF. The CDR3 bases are TGTGCCAGCAGTGGGGGACAGGGACGATACGAGCAGTACTTC.